Following are 3 T cell receptor beta chains from one sample sequenced in a study of control samples from healthy donors and cancer patients. Using immunoSEQ multiplex PCR, the repertoire was profiled, and TCRdb retains in-frame clones only, with some absent. The data hold fewer than 90,000 clones, with around nine tenths observed a single time. The specimen was blood. The receptors derive from a woman aged 50 to 60 in good health.

V is TRBV5-8 and J is TRBJ2-7, with unresolved D. Trimming removed 7 bases at V and 9 bases at J, with 14 bases between. Germline V gives CDR1 SGHTS, CDR2 YDEGEE. This CDR3 region has 11 residues. The CDR3 here is CASFLVSRQYF. The CDR3 coding sequence is TGTGCCAGCTTCCTGGTGAGTAGGCAGTACTTC.

The CDR3 nucleotides read TGTGCCAGTAGTCCTGGTCTGGGGAACACTGAAGCTTTCTTT. This encodes CASSPGLGNTEAFF. J is TRBJ1-1 and V is TRBV19; D is uncertain. CDR3 length: 14 residues. Deletions cut 5 bases from V and 1 base from J, with 11 bases between. From germline, CDR1 is LNHDA and CDR2 SQIVND (reference sequence). The full variable domain, its missing parts supplied by reference TRBV19 and TRBJ1-1, is DGGITQSPKYLFRKEGQNVTLSCEQNLNHDAMYWYRQDPGQGLRLIYYSQIVNDFQKGDIAEGYSVSREKKESFPLTVTSAQKNPTAFYLCASSPGLGNTEAFFGQGTRLTVV.

The chain employs TRBV6-6 and TRBJ1-4; 7 bases are shared with TRBD1. Losses at the gene ends were 8 bases for V and 4 bases for J; bases not matched to a gene: 10. The CDR3 loop spans 15 amino acids. CDR1 is MNHNY, CDR2 SVGAGI, per germline (reference sequence). CDR3 DNA: TGTGCCAGCGGAAAAGGGGGCGAGCTTAATGAAAAACTGTTTTTT. Amino acid sequence: CASGKGGELNEKLFF.